This section outlines one TCR beta chain sequence together with its context. The repertoire was sequenced with immunoSEQ multiplex PCR; TCRdb's copy has only in-frame clones and lacks some. The sample consists of roughly 26,000 clones, around 66% of them appearing once. The CDR3 has 15 amino acids. Trimming cost V 0 bases and J 8 bases; bases outside gene matches: 8. CDR1 SGHRS and CDR2 YFSETQ come from the germline V gene. These data come from a study of blood T cell repertoires in COVID-19. Material: peripheral blood. The rearrangement joins TRBV5-1 to TRBJ2-7; 10 positions match TRBD2. This TCR was sampled from a man in his 60s with active or convalescent COVID-19. The CDR3 spells CASSLDLAGARKQYF. The CDR3 nucleotides read TGCGCCAGCAGCTTGGACCTAGCGGGGGCCCGAAAGCAGTACTTC.